This note documents a single T cell receptor (beta chain) sequence. The source of the sample is a study of blood T cell repertoires in COVID-19. The V gene lost 7 bases and the J gene lost 5 bases, with 14 bases spanning the gap. The CDR3 sequence is 13 residues long. Germline V CDR1 and CDR2: ENHRY, SYGVKD. The data were produced by immunoSEQ multiplex PCR, yet TCRdb's version contains in-frame clones alone and is incomplete. The data contain roughly 60,000 clones, around 93% of them seen just once; the ten biggest clones take up around 4.3%. This TCR came from a man aged 50-59 years with active COVID-19. The V call is TRBV10-3, the J call TRBJ1-1, with D tentatively TRBD1 (5 bases). Specimen: peripheral blood. In DNA, the CDR3 is TGTGCCATCAAGAGGGGCCGGGAGACTGAAGCTTTCTTT. Protein sequence: CAIKRGRETEAFF.